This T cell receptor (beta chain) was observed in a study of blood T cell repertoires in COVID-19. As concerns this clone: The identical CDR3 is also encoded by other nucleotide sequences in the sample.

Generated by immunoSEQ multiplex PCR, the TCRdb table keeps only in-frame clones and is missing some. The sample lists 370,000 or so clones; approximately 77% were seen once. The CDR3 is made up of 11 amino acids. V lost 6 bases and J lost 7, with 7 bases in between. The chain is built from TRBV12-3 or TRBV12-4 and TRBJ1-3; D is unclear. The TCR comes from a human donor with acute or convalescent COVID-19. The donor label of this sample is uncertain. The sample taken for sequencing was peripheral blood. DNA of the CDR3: TGTGCCAGCAGCCTGAGGAACACCATATATTTT. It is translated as CASSLRNTIYF.